The source of this T cell receptor beta chain is a study of cytomegalovirus exposure and HLA in healthy donors. Per the germline V gene, CDR1 is KGHSH and CDR2 is LQKENI. The CDR3 runs 15 residues. Trimming cost V 7 bases and J 3 bases; bases outside gene matches: 9. It was with 60 Vbeta and 13 Jbeta primers that the PCR ran. TCRdb's copy holds only in-frame clones and misses some; the assay was immunoSEQ multiplex PCR. The table shows about 97,000 clones, with roughly 79% occurring only once. This chain joins TRBV18 and TRBJ2-3, with TRBD2 matching over 8 bases. The sample taken for sequencing was PBMCs. This clonotype originated in a woman aged 40-49 years in good health and CMV-seronegative. Here the CDR3 reads CASLSGLVTTDTQYF. The DNA for the CDR3 is TGTGCCAGCTTATCGGGACTAGTGACGACAGATACGCAGTATTTT.